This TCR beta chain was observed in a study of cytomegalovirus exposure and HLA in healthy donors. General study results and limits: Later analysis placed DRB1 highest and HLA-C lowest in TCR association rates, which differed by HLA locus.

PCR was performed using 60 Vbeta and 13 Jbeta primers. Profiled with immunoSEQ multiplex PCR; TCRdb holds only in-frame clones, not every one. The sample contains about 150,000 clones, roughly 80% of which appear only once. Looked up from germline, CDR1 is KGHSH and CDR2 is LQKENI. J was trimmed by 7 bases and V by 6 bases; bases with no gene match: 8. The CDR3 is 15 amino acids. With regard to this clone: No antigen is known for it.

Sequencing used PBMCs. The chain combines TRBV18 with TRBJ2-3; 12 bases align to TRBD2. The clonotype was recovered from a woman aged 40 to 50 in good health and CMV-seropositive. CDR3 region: CASSSGLAGENTQYF. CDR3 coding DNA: TGTGCCAGCTCGTCGGGACTAGCGGGTGAAAATACGCAGTATTTT. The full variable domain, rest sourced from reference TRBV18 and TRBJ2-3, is NAGVMQNPRHLVRRRGQEARLRCSPMKGHSHVYWYRQLPEEGLKFMVYLQKENIIDESGMPKERFSAEFPKEGPSILRIQQVVRGDSAAYFCASSSGLAGENTQYFGPGTRLTVL.